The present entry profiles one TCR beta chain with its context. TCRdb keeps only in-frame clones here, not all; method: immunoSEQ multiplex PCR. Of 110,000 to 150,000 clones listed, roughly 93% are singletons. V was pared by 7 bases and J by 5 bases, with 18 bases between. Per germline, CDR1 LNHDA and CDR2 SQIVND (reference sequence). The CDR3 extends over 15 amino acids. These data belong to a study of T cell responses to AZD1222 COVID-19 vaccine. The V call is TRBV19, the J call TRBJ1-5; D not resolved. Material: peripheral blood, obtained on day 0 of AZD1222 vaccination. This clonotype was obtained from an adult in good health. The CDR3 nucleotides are TGTGCCAGTACCCCACCGGGAGGGCGAGATCAGCCCCAGCATTTT. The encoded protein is CASTPPGGRDQPQHF.